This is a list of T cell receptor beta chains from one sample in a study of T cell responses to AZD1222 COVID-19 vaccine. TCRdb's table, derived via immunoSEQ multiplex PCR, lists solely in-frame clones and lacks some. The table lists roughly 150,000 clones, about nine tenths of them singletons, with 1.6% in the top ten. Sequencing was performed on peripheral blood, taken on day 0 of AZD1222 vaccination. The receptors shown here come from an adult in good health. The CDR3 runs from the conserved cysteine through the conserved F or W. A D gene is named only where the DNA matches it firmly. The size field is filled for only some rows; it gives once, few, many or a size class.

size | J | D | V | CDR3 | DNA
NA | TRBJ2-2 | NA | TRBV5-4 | CASSLSRSNTGELFF | TGTGCCAGCAGCTTGTCACGGTCGAACACCGGGGAGCTGTTTTTT
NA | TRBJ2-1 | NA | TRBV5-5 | CASSLAGTPLNEQFF | TGTGCCAGCAGCTTGGCCGGGACACCCCTTAATGAGCAGTTCTTC
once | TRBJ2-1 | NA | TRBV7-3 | CASSPRAWGNEQFF | TGTGCCAGCAGCCCTAGGGCATGGGGAAATGAGCAGTTCTTC
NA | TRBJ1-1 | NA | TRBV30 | CAWSVGGQIPEAFF | TGTGCCTGGAGTGTAGGGGGGCAGATACCTGAAGCTTTCTTT
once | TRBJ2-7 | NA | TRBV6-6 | CASSPPRDGASEQYF | TGTGCCAGCAGTCCCCCCCGGGACGGAGCTTCCGAGCAGTACTTC
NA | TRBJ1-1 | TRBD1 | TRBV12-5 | CASGPGGTEAFF | TGTGCTAGTGGTCCAGGGGGGACTGAAGCTTTCTTT
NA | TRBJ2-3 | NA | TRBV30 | CAWSVGDFGDTQYF | TGTGCCTGGAGTGTAGGGGACTTCGGAGATACGCAGTATTTT
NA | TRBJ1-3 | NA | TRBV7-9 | CASSQQGSGNTIYF | TGTGCCAGCAGCCAGCAGGGCTCTGGAAACACCATATATTTT
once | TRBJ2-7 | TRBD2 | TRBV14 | CASSQGRGGYEQYF | TGTGCCAGCAGCCAAGGCCGGGGGGGCTACGAGCAGTACTTC
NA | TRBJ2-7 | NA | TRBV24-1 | CATSDFGGGTPLYEQYF | TGTGCCACCAGTGATTTCGGAGGCGGGACCCCATTATACGAGCAGTACTTC